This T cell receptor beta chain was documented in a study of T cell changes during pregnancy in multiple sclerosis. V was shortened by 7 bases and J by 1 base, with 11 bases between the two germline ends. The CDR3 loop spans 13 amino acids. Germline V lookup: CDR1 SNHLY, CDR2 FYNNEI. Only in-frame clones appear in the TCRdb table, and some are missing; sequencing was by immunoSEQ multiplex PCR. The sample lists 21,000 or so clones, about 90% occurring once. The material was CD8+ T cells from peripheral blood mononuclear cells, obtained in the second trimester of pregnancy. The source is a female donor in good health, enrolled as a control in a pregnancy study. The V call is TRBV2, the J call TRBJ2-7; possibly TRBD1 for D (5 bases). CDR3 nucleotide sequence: TGTGCCAGCACCCCACAGGAATCCTACGAGCAGTACTTC. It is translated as CASTPQESYEQYF. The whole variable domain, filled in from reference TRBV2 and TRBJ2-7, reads EPEVTQTPSHQVTQMGQEVILRCVPISNHLYFYWYRQILGQKVEFLVSFYNNEISEKSEIFDDQFSVERPDGSNFTLKIRSTKLEDSAMYFCASTPQESYEQYFGPGTRLTVT.